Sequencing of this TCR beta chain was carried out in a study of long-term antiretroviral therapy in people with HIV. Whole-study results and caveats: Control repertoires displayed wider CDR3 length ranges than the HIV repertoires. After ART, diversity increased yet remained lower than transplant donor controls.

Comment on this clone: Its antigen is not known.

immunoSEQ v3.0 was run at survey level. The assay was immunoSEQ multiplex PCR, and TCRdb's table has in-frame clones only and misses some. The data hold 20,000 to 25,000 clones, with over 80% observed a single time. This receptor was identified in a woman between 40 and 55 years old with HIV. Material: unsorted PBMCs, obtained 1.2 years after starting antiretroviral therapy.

CDR3 amino acids: CASSQGQYNEKLFF. The CDR3 nucleotides read TGCGCCAGCAGCCAGGGACAGTATAATGAAAAACTGTTTTTT. The chain has TRBV4-3 and TRBJ1-4, with 7 bases fitting TRBD1. Germline assignment: CDR1 LGHNA and CDR2 YSLEER. Trimming at V came to 3 bases and at J to 4 bases, leaving 2 bases not matched to a gene. The CDR3 contains 14 residues.